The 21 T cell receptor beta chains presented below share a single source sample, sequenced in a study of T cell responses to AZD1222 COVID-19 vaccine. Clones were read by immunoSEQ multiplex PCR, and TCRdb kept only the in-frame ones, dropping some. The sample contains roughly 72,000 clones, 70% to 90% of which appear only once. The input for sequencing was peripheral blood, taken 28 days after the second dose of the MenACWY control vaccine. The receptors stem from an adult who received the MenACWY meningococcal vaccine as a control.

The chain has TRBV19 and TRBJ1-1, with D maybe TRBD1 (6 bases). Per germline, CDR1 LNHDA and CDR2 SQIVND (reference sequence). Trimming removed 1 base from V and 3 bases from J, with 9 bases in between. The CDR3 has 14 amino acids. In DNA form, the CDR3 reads TGTGCCAGTAGTATAGGGGGGGGGCACACTGAAGCTTTCTTT. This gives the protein CASSIGGGHTEAFF.

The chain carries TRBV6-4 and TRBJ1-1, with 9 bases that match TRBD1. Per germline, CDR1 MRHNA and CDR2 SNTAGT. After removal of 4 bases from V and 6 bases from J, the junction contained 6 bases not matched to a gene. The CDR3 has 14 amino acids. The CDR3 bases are TGTGCCAGCAGTGCGGGACAGGGTGTCGCTGAAGCTTTCTTT. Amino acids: CASSAGQGVAEAFF.

The CDR3 nucleotides read TGCGCCAGCAGCCAAGAGGGGGGGAGAAACACCATATATTTT. This translates into CASSQEGGRNTIYF. The chain uses TRBV4-3 and TRBJ1-3; possibly TRBD1 for D (5 bases). CDR3 length: 14 amino acids. V was clipped by 0 bases and J by 5 bases, with 8 bases between them. CDR1 and CDR2 (germline): LGHNA, YSLEER.

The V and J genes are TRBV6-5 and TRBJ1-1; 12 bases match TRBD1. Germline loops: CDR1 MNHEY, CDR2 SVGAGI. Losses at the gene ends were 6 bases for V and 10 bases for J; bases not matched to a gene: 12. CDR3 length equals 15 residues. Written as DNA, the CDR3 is TGTGCCAGCAGACGGGACAGGGGGCGCGGTAAGGGAGCTTTCTTT. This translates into CASRRDRGRGKGAFF.

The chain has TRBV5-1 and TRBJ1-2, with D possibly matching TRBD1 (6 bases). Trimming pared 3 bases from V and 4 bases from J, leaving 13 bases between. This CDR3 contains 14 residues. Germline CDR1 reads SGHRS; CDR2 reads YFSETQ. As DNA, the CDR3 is TGCGCCAGCAGCTCGACAGGAGGACCCTATGGCTACACCTTC. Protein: CASSSTGGPYGYTF.

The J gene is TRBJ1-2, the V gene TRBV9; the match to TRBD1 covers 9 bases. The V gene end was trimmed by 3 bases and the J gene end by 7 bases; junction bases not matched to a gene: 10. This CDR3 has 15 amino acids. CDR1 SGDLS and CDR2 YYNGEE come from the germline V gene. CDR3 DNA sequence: TGTGCCAGCAGCGCCTCTGGACAGGGGACCGGTGGCTACACCTTC. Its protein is CASSASGQGTGGYTF.

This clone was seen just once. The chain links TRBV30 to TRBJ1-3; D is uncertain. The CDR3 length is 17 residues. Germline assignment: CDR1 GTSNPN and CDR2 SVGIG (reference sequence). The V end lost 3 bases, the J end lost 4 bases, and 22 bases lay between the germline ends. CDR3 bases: TGTGCCTGGAGCGCCGGGCTGGCCAGAGAGGTGGGAAACACCATATATTTT. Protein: CAWSAGLAREVGNTIYF.

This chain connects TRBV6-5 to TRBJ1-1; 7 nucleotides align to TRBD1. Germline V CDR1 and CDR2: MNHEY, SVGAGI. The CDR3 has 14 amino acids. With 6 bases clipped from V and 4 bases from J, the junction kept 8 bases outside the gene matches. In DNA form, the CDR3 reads TGTGCCAGCAGCTCTGACAGGGATATCACTGAAGCTTTCTTT. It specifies CASSSDRDITEAFF.

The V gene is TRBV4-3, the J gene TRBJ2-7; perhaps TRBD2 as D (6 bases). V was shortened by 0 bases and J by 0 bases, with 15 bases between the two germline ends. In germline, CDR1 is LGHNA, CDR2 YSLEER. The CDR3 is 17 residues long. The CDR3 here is CASSQDLGGANSYEQYF. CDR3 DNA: TGCGCCAGCAGCCAAGATTTGGGCGGGGCCAACTCCTACGAGCAGTACTTC.

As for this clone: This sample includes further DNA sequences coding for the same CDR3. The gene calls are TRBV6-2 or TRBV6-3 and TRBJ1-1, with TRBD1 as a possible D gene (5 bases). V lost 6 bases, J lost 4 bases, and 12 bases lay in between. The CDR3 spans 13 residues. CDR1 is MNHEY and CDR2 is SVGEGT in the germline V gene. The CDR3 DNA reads TGTGCCAGCAGCCCCCCGGGGGGCACTGAAGCTTTCTTT. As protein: CASSPPGGTEAFF.

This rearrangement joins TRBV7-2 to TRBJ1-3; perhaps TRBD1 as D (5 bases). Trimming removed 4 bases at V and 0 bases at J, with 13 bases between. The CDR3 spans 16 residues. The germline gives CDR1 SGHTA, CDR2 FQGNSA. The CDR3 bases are TGTGCCAGCAGCTCAACCCAGGGTTTCTCTGGAAACACCATATATTTT. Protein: CASSSTQGFSGNTIYF.

CDR3 region: CASSERRFMNTEAFF. The CDR3 nucleotides are TGTGCCAGCAGTGAAAGAAGGTTCATGAACACTGAAGCTTTCTTT. This sequence joins TRBV6-1 and TRBJ1-1; D remains unclear. There are 15 residues in the CDR3. Germline V gene data show CDR1 as MNHNS and CDR2 as SASEGT. V was trimmed by 2 bases and J by 0 bases, leaving 10 bases between them.

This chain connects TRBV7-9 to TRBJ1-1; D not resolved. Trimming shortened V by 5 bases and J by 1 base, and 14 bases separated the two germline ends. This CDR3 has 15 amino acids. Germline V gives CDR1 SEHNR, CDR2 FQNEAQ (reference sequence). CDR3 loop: CASSPAPAANTEAFF. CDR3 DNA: TGTGCCAGCAGCCCTGCTCCGGCAGCGAACACTGAAGCTTTCTTT.

Here the CDR3 reads CASSSRNPGGDEKLFF. For the CDR3, the DNA is TGTGCCAGCAGCTCAAGGAACCCAGGGGGGGATGAAAAACTGTTTTTT. J is TRBJ1-4 and V is TRBV7-2, with TRBD1 matching 7 bases. V was pared by 4 bases and J by 6 bases, with 11 bases of the junction left unmatched. This CDR3 is built from 16 residues. Germline V gene sequence: CDR1 SGHTA, CDR2 FQGNSA. The full variable domain, with the rest looked up from reference TRBV7-2 and TRBJ1-4, is GAGVSQSPSNKVTEKGKDVELRCDPISGHTALYWYRQSLGQGLEFLIYFQGNSAPDKSGLPSDRFSAERTGGSVSTLTIQRTQQEDSAVYLCASSSRNPGGDEKLFFGSGTQLSVL.

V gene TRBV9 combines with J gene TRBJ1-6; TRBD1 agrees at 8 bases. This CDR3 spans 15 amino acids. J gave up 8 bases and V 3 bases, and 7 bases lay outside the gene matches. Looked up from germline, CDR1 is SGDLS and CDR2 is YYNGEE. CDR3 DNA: TGTGCCAGCAGCGCACGGACAGGGTCGGATTCACCCCTCCACTTT. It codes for CASSARTGSDSPLHF.

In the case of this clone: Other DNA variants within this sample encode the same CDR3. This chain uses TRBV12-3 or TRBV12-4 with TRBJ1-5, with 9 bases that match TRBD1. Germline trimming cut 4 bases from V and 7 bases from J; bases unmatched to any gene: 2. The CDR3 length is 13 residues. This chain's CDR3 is CASSSDRGQPQHF. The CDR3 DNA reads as TGTGCCAGCAGTTCGGACAGGGGCCAGCCCCAGCATTTT.

The CDR3 protein is CASSQVGTSGGHQETQYF. CDR3 DNA: TGTGCCAGCAGCCAAGTGGGGACTAGCGGGGGGCATCAAGAGACCCAGTACTTC. The chain combines TRBV3-1 (or the pseudogene TRBV3-2) with TRBJ2-5; the match to TRBD2 covers 15 bases. This CDR3 is 18 amino acids long. V lost 1 base to trimming and J lost 2 bases; unmatched junction nucleotides: 5. Germline V gives CDR1 LGHDT, CDR2 YNNKEL (reference sequence).

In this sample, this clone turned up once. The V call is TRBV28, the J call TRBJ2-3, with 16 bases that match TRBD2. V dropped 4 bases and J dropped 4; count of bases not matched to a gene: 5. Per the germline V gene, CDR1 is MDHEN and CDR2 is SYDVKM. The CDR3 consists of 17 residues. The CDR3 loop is CASSSPGLAGGPDTQYF. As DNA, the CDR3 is TGTGCCAGCAGTTCGCCGGGACTAGCGGGGGGGCCAGATACGCAGTATTTT.

The CDR3 coding sequence is TGTGCCAGCAGCGGGGGGGAGGGGATGGTTGGCAATCAGCCCCAGCATTTT. Amino acid sequence: CASSGGEGMVGNQPQHF. The chain recombines TRBV7-8 with TRBJ1-5, with D possibly being TRBD1 (5 bases). The germline V gene has CDR1 SGHVS and CDR2 FQNEAQ. This CDR3 is 17 amino acids long. V lost 5 bases to trimming and J lost 2 bases, with 19 bases between them. Together with reference TRBV7-8 and TRBJ1-5, the CDR3 gives the full variable domain: GAGVSQSPRYKVAKRGQDVALRCDPISGHVSLFWYQQALGQGPEFLTYFQNEAQLDKSGLPSDRFFAERPEGSVSTLKIQRTQQEDSAVYLCASSGGEGMVGNQPQHFGDGTRLSIL.

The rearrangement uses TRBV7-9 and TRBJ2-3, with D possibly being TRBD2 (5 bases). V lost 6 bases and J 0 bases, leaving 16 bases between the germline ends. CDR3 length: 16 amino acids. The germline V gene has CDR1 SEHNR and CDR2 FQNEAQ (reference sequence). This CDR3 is CASSPSYGVSTDTQYF. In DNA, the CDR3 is TGTGCCAGCAGTCCCTCGTACGGGGTTAGCACAGATACGCAGTATTTT.

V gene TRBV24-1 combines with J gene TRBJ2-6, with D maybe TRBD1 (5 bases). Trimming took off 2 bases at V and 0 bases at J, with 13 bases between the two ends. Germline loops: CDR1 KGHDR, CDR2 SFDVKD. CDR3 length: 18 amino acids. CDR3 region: CATSDSPLTGSGANVLTF. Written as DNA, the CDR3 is TGTGCCACCAGTGATTCTCCCTTAACAGGCTCTGGGGCCAACGTCCTGACTTTC.